These 24 T cell receptor beta chains share one sample of origin, sequenced in a study of blood T cell repertoires in COVID-19 (dated by TCRdb to the early 2020s). Library preparation used the immunoSEQ multiplex PCR assay. Drawn from immuneACCESS, this table holds only the in-frame rearrangements with V and J called that TCRdb kept. Clones are partly lost; checked studies trace under half to an unresolved V gene and leave the rest unexplained. Across this sample there are 95,000 to 150,000 clones, with less than 85% seen only once. The top ten constitute about 0.84% of the sample. The sample consisted of peripheral blood. Receptor source: a human donor with acute or convalescent COVID-19. The donor label of this sample is uncertain.

In its sample, this clone was seen once. This rearrangement joins TRBV4-2 to TRBJ1-5, with D perhaps TRBD1 (5 bases). Between the trimmed V and J ends, which lost 3 bases and 5 bases, there was a span of 17 bases. Germline lookup yields CDR1 LGHNA and CDR2 YNFKEQ. The CDR3 is made up of 16 amino acids. The CDR3 loop reads CASSHQFGTTYQPQHF. For the CDR3, the DNA is TGTGCCAGCAGCCACCAATTTGGGACTACTTATCAGCCCCAGCATTTT.

This clone was picked up one time. The chain links TRBV18 to TRBJ1-1; maybe TRBD1 (6 bases). The CDR3 is made up of 13 amino acids. Germline lookup yields CDR1 KGHSH and CDR2 LQKENI. With 5 bases removed from V and 3 bases from J, the gap between germline ends came to 10 bases. Written as DNA, the CDR3 is TGTGCCAGCTCAATACAGGGTGACACTGAAGCTTTCTTT. Its protein product is CASSIQGDTEAFF.

The rearrangement uses TRBV6-1 and TRBJ1-6; D is uncertain. The germline V and J ends were trimmed by 3 bases and 12 bases, with 6 bases remaining between them. CDR3 length: 11 residues. CDR1 and CDR2 from the germline V gene are MNHNS and SASEGT. This CDR3 reads CASSDVLPLHF. The CDR3 DNA reads TGTGCCAGCAGTGATGTACTACCCCTCCACTTT.

The rearrangement uses TRBV7-9 and TRBJ2-4; 7 positions agree with TRBD1. Germline values: CDR1 SEHNR, CDR2 FQNEAQ (reference sequence). V lost 6 bases, J lost 8 bases, and 13 bases stayed unmatched. The CDR3 runs to 15 residues. The CDR3 protein is CASRELQGRMDIQYF. The DNA of the CDR3 is TGTGCCAGCAGGGAACTACAGGGGAGAATGGACATTCAGTACTTC.

This clone was observed at least ten times. The genes are TRBV11-2 and TRBJ2-7, with D unresolved. The CDR3 spans 13 residues. Germline CDR1 reads SGHAT; CDR2 reads FQNNGV. V gave up 1 base and J gave up 2 bases, with 6 bases separating them. CDR3 coding DNA: TGTGCCAGCAGCTTAGGGAGAGCCTACGAGCAGTACGTC. Its translation is CASSLGRAYEQYV.

The table lists this clone with a few counts. The chain recombines TRBV5-1 with TRBJ1-1; 7 positions agree with TRBD1. V lost 4 bases to trimming and J lost 5 bases; unmatched junction nucleotides: 8. The CDR3 totals 14 residues. Germline V CDR1 and CDR2: SGHRS, YFSETQ. The CDR3 sequence is CASSPGVQGTEAFF. The CDR3 DNA reads TGCGCCAGCAGCCCAGGTGTACAGGGGACTGAAGCTTTCTTT.

The J gene is TRBJ2-5, the V gene TRBV15; D possibly corresponds to TRBD2 (6 bases). The CDR3 runs to 13 residues. The germline V and J ends were trimmed by 2 bases and 5 bases, with 9 bases remaining between them. The germline V gene has CDR1 LNHNV and CDR2 YYDKDF (reference sequence). CDR3 amino acids: CATSRRGSETQYF. CDR3 DNA sequence: TGTGCCACCAGCAGACGGGGGTCGGAGACCCAGTACTTC.

This clone was detected only a few times. The chain combines TRBV5-1 with TRBJ2-3, with 9 bases matching TRBD2. J gave up 2 bases and V 4 bases, and 20 bases lay outside the gene matches. CDR1 is SGHRS, CDR2 YFSETQ, per germline. There are 20 residues in the CDR3. The DNA of the CDR3 is TGCGCCAGCAGCAGGCCGAGTTCTGTTCGAGCGGGGGGTACCACAGATACGCAGTATTTT. Amino acid sequence: CASSRPSSVRAGGTTDTQYF.

About this clone: Distinct nucleotide sequences in the sample also encode this CDR3. The chain has TRBV9 and TRBJ1-5; 8 bases line up with TRBD1. Germline CDR1 reads SGDLS; CDR2 reads YYNGEE. V trimming: 0 bases; J trimming: 7 bases; junction bases outside the gene matches: 3. There are 14 residues in the CDR3. The CDR3 here is CASSVGAGGQPQHF. CDR3 DNA: TGTGCCAGCAGCGTAGGGGCAGGGGGCCAGCCCCAGCATTTT. Drawing the rest from reference TRBV9 and TRBJ1-5, the complete variable domain is DSGVTQTPKHLITATGQRVTLRCSPRSGDLSVYWYQQSLDQGLQFLIQYYNGEERAKGNILERFSAQQFPDLHSELNLSSLELGDSALYFCASSVGAGGQPQHFGDGTRLSIL.

The rearrangement uses TRBV7-3 and TRBJ2-3; 7 bases match TRBD2. The CDR3 totals 15 residues. The V and J ends lost 4 bases and 3 bases, in that order; junction bases with no gene match: 7. Germline loops: CDR1 SGHTA, CDR2 FQGTGA. CDR3 residues: CASSSSGGRTDTQYF. The CDR3 nucleotides read TGTGCCAGCAGCTCCTCCGGGGGGAGGACAGATACGCAGTATTTT. Looking up the rest from reference TRBV7-3 and TRBJ2-3 gives the full variable domain: GAGVSQTPSNKVTEKGKYVELRCDPISGHTALYWYRQSLGQGPEFLIYFQGTGAADDSGLPNDRFFAVRPEGSVSTLKIQRTERGDSAVYLCASSSSGGRTDTQYFGPGTRLTVL.

This rearrangement joins TRBV13 to TRBJ1-1; D ambiguous. There are 12 residues in the CDR3. V was cut by 3 bases and J by 5 bases, with 7 bases left in between. The germline CDR1 and CDR2 sequences are PRHDT and FYEKMQ (reference sequence). The CDR3 loop is CASSFRRTEAFF. The DNA of the CDR3 is TGTGCCAGCAGCTTCCGGAGGACTGAAGCTTTCTTT.

The gene calls are TRBV5-1 and TRBJ2-3; unclear D gene. Germline-derived CDR1 and CDR2 are SGHRS and YFSETQ. Trimming shortened V by 2 bases and J by 5 bases, and 6 bases separated the two germline ends. The CDR3 runs to 12 residues. The CDR3 loop reads CASSFEQDTQYF. The CDR3 DNA sequence: TGCGCCAGCAGCTTTGAACAAGATACGCAGTATTTT. Drawing the rest from reference TRBV5-1 and TRBJ2-3, the complete variable domain is KAGVTQTPRYLIKTRGQQVTLSCSPISGHRSVSWYQQTPGQGLQFLFEYFSETQRNKGNFPGRFSGRQFSNSRSEMNVSTLELGDSALYLCASSFEQDTQYFGPGTRLTVL.

This chain joins TRBV7-2 and TRBJ1-1, with 7 nucleotides matching TRBD1. Germline CDR1 and CDR2: SGHTA and FQGNSA. This CDR3 comprises 15 residues. The junction had 4 bases not matched to a gene; V was cut back by 2 bases and J by 1 base. The CDR3 region has the DNA TGTGCCAGCAGCTTAAACGGACAGGCGAACACTGAAGCTTTCTTT. This translates into CASSLNGQANTEAFF.

This chain joins TRBV7-3 and TRBJ2-1, with 9 bases identical to TRBD2. Germline CDR1 and CDR2: SGHTA and FQGTGA. Trimming took 1 base from V and 1 from J; bases not matched to a gene: 8. The length of the CDR3 is 18 residues. This CDR3 reads CASSLRGGGAGSYNEQFF. The CDR3 DNA reads TGTGCCAGCAGCTTAAGAGGCGGGGGGGCCGGGTCCTACAATGAGCAGTTCTTC.

V is TRBV7-6 and J is TRBJ1-2, with D perhaps matching TRBD1 (5 bases). Per germline, CDR1 SGHVS and CDR2 FNYEAQ. V was trimmed by 0 bases and J by 8 bases, leaving 10 bases between them. The CDR3 has 13 residues. Here the CDR3 DNA reads TGTGCCAGCAGCTTAGCTTCCGACAGCGGCTACACCTTC. It specifies CASSLASDSGYTF.

In its sample, this clone was seen a few times. Other DNA sequences in this sample translate to the same CDR3. The V gene is TRBV6-5, the J gene TRBJ2-6; D remains ambiguous. Germline V gene data show CDR1 as MNHEY and CDR2 as SVGAGI. V lost 6 bases and J lost 0, with 6 bases in between. This CDR3 has 14 residues. DNA of the CDR3: TGTGCCAGCAGACGGAGCTCTGGGGCCAACGTCCTGACTTTC. As protein: CASRRSSGANVLTF.

This clone appeared a few times. The chain carries TRBV2 and TRBJ1-1, with 9 bases aligning to TRBD1. The germline V gene encodes CDR1 SNHLY and CDR2 FYNNEI. V trimming: 5 bases; J trimming: 1 base; junction bases outside the gene matches: 11. This CDR3 has 17 amino acids. In nucleotides, the CDR3 is TGTGCCAGCAGTAAGTCCACAGGGGGCAATACGAACACTGAAGCTTTCTTT. Translated, it gives CASSKSTGGNTNTEAFF. The complete variable domain, with remaining parts taken from reference TRBV2 and TRBJ1-1, reads EPEVTQTPSHQVTQMGQEVILRCVPISNHLYFYWYRQILGQKVEFLVSFYNNEISEKSEIFDDQFSVERPDGSNFTLKIRSTKLEDSAMYFCASSKSTGGNTNTEAFFGQGTRLTVV.

The J gene is TRBJ1-5, the V gene TRBV2; D is possibly TRBD1 (6 bases). This CDR3 has 14 residues. Germline CDR1 is SNHLY and CDR2 is FYNNEI. The V and J ends lost 4 bases and 0 bases respectively, with 7 bases between them. Written as DNA, the CDR3 is TGTGCCAGCAGTGTAGGGGGTAGCAATCAGCCCCAGCATTTT. It is translated as CASSVGGSNQPQHF.

The chain combines TRBV11-2 with TRBJ1-3; tentative D call: TRBD1 (5 bases). V was cut by 5 bases and J by 0 bases, with 11 bases left in between. Looked up from germline, CDR1 is SGHAT and CDR2 is FQNNGV. The CDR3 length is 15 residues. CDR3 DNA sequence: TGTGCCAGCAGCCACCTCAGGGACTCTGGAAACACCATATATTTT. Translating it yields CASSHLRDSGNTIYF.

The V call is TRBV5-1, the J call TRBJ1-1; 9 positions match TRBD1. There are 14 residues in the CDR3. The germline V gene encodes CDR1 SGHRS and CDR2 YFSETQ. V lost 2 bases to trimming and J lost 3 bases; unmatched junction nucleotides: 2. The CDR3 protein is CASSLWTGDTEAFF. For the CDR3, the DNA is TGCGCCAGCAGCTTATGGACAGGGGACACTGAAGCTTTCTTT.

V usage is TRBV9 and J usage is TRBJ2-1; 8 bases agree with TRBD2. With 3 bases clipped from V and 5 bases from J, the junction kept 4 bases outside the gene matches. Germline V lookup: CDR1 SGDLS, CDR2 YYNGEE. The length of the CDR3 is 14 residues. The CDR3 nucleotides are TGTGCCAGCAGCGGGCGGACTAGCCACAATGAGCAGTTCTTC. Translating gives CASSGRTSHNEQFF.

There are many counts of this clone. The gene calls are TRBV7-6 and TRBJ1-1, with 10 nucleotides matching TRBD1. The CDR3 has 17 amino acids. Germline loops: CDR1 SGHVS, CDR2 FNYEAQ. Trimming removed 2 bases from V and 5 bases from J; junction bases left unmatched: 11. The CDR3 DNA reads TGTGCCAGCAGCTTACGAGTTGGGACAGGGGTAAAGACTGAAGCTTTCTTT. Translation: CASSLRVGTGVKTEAFF.

The V and J genes are TRBV4-2 and TRBJ2-2, with D hard to call. Trimming took 3 bases from V and 2 from J, leaving 4 bases between them. The CDR3 extends over 13 amino acids. The V gene's germline CDR1 is LGHNA and CDR2 YNFKEQ. The DNA of the CDR3 is TGTGCCAGCAGCCAGTCAAACACCGGGGAGCTGTTTTTT. It codes for CASSQSNTGELFF.

This rearrangement joins TRBV7-2 to TRBJ2-7; D is possibly TRBD2 (6 bases). Germline V gene lookup returns CDR1 SGHTA and CDR2 FQGNSA. Trimming shortened V by 1 base and J by 1 base, and 14 bases separated the two germline ends. This CDR3 is built from 16 residues. The CDR3 region has the DNA TGTGCCAGCAGCTTAGAAGGAGGGGAAGGTTCCTACGAGCAGTACTTC. This encodes CASSLEGGEGSYEQYF. The variable domain in full, with the rest retrieved from reference TRBV7-2 and TRBJ2-7, is GAGVSQSPSNKVTEKGKDVELRCDPISGHTALYWYRQSLGQGLEFLIYFQGNSAPDKSGLPSDRFSAERTGGSVSTLTIQRTQQEDSAVYLCASSLEGGEGSYEQYFGPGTRLTVT.